One and the same sample provided the 24 T cell receptor beta chains below, sequenced in a study of cytomegalovirus exposure and HLA in healthy donors. PCR used 60 Vbeta primers and 13 Jbeta primers. Clones were read by immunoSEQ multiplex PCR, and TCRdb kept only the in-frame ones, dropping some. The sample records over 150,000 clones, 65% to 70% being singletons. Sample: PBMCs. All receptors come from a woman aged 18-30 years in good health and CMV-seropositive.

The sample holds a few counts of this clone. The rearrangement uses TRBV18 and TRBJ2-1, with 8 bases lining up with TRBD1. Per the germline V gene, CDR1 is KGHSH and CDR2 is LQKENI. V was pared by 4 bases and J by 10 bases, with 6 bases of the junction left unmatched. The CDR3 extends over 13 amino acids. As DNA, the CDR3 is TGTGCCAGCTCACTACTACAGGGGGACGAGCAGTTCTTC. Residues: CASSLLQGDEQFF.

The chain couples TRBV18 to TRBJ2-1; no reliable D call. CDR3 length: 14 amino acids. CDR1 KGHSH and CDR2 LQKENI come from the germline V gene. Trimming left V 1 base short and J 0 bases short, with 4 bases between. The CDR3 loop reads CASSPLASYNEQFF. The CDR3 bases are TGTGCCAGCTCACCACTAGCCTCCTACAATGAGCAGTTCTTC.

The chain carries TRBV11-2 and TRBJ2-7; 8 positions agree with TRBD2. CDR3 length equals 16 residues. The V gene's germline CDR1 is SGHAT and CDR2 FQNNGV. V was pared by 2 bases and J by 2 bases, with 8 bases of the junction left unmatched. The CDR3 is CASSLLTSGLTYEQYF. The CDR3, as DNA: TGTGCCAGCAGCTTATTAACTAGCGGATTAACCTACGAGCAGTACTTC. The complete variable domain, with remaining parts taken from reference TRBV11-2 and TRBJ2-7, reads EAGVAQSPRYKIIEKRQSVAFWCNPISGHATLYWYQQILGQGPKLLIQFQNNGVVDDSQLPKDRFSAERLKGVDSTLKIQPAKLEDSAVYLCASSLLTSGLTYEQYFGPGTRLTVT.

The chain couples TRBV4-2 to TRBJ2-1; 13 bases fit TRBD2. The CDR3 is 18 residues long. CDR1 and CDR2 from the germline V gene are LGHNA and YNFKEQ. V lost 1 base, J lost 2 bases, and 5 bases stayed unmatched. This CDR3 is CASSQGTSGRPPYNEQFF. The CDR3 DNA follows: TGTGCCAGCAGCCAAGGGACTAGCGGGAGACCCCCCTACAATGAGCAGTTCTTC.

The genes are TRBV6-1 and TRBJ2-1, with TRBD2 matching 9 bases. This CDR3 contains 15 residues. V lost 2 bases and J lost 2; bases outside the gene matches: 1. Looked up from germline, CDR1 is MNHNS and CDR2 is SASEGT. The CDR3 DNA reads as TGTGCCAGCAGTGAACTAGCGGGGACCTACAATGAGCAGTTCTTC. It encodes CASSELAGTYNEQFF.

This CDR3 is CASRGGGTEAFF. CDR3 sequence (DNA): TGTGCCAGTCGGGGAGGGGGCACTGAAGCTTTCTTT. This chain connects TRBV28 to TRBJ1-1, with a tentative D call TRBD1 (6 bases). The CDR3 covers 12 residues. CDR1 and CDR2 (germline): MDHEN, SYDVKM. Deletions cut 9 bases from V and 4 bases from J, with 12 bases between.

The chain joins TRBV5-1 to TRBJ2-1; 8 positions agree with TRBD2. The V gene's germline CDR1 is SGHRS and CDR2 YFSETQ. The V gene end was trimmed by 7 bases and the J gene end by 9 bases; junction bases not matched to a gene: 15. The CDR3 consists of 15 residues. The CDR3 DNA reads TGCGCCAGCGGTACCGACCCCGGGAGGGCCTCTGAGCAGTTCTTC. Its protein product is CASGTDPGRASEQFF.

This clone was detected only once. The J gene is TRBJ2-3, the V gene TRBV27, with 7 bases matching TRBD1. V dropped 5 bases and J dropped 6; count of bases not matched to a gene: 2. The CDR3 is 12 amino acids. Germline CDR1 reads MNHEY; CDR2 reads SMNVEV (reference sequence). The CDR3 loop reads CASSTRGDTQYF. The CDR3 nucleotides are TGTGCCAGCAGTACCAGGGGGGATACGCAGTATTTT.

V is TRBV7-9 and J is TRBJ2-1; 7 bases map to TRBD2. J lost 8 bases, V lost 5 bases, and 12 bases had no gene match. The CDR3 has 15 amino acids. Germline V lookup: CDR1 SEHNR, CDR2 FQNEAQ (reference sequence). Here the CDR3 DNA reads TGTGCCAGCAGCCCCCCCGCGGGGAGCGGGGATGAGCAGTTCTTC. Its translation: CASSPPAGSGDEQFF. Full variable domain (remainder filled in from reference TRBV7-9 and TRBJ2-1): DTGVSQNPRHKITKRGQNVTFRCDPISEHNRLYWYRQTLGQGPEFLTYFQNEAQLEKSRLLSDRFSAERPKGSFSTLEIQRTEQGDSAMYLCASSPPAGSGDEQFFGPGTRLTVL.

The V call is TRBV7-3, the J call TRBJ1-6; tentatively, D is TRBD1 (5 bases). CDR3 size: 14 residues. Germline V gene sequence: CDR1 SGHTA, CDR2 FQGTGA. V was shortened by 1 base and J by 9 bases, with 10 bases between the two germline ends. CDR3 in DNA: TGTGCCAGCAGCTTAAATGCAGGGCGTTCACCCCTCCACTTT. Encoded protein: CASSLNAGRSPLHF.

This clone has only a few counts. The rearrangement uses TRBV2 and TRBJ2-5; a weak D match, TRBD1 (5 bases). The length of the CDR3 is 11 residues. The V and J ends lost 5 bases and 5 bases respectively, with 6 bases between them. Germline V gene sequence: CDR1 SNHLY, CDR2 FYNNEI. For the CDR3, the DNA is TGTGCCAGCAGTTACAGGGAGACCCAGTACTTC. It is translated as CASSYRETQYF.

The chain couples TRBV2 to TRBJ2-4; 7 positions match TRBD1. Trimming took 4 bases from V and 6 from J; bases not matched to a gene: 3. The CDR3 loop spans 13 amino acids. Per the germline V gene, CDR1 is SNHLY and CDR2 is FYNNEI. In DNA, the CDR3 is TGTGCCAGCAGTGTTAGGGACAGAAACATTCAGTACTTC. Its protein product is CASSVRDRNIQYF.

The chain recombines TRBV7-9 with TRBJ2-7, with D hard to call. Germline-derived CDR1 and CDR2 are SEHNR and FQNEAQ (reference sequence). The CDR3 spans 15 residues. V lost 4 bases and J 3 bases, leaving 16 bases between the germline ends. CDR3 residues: CASSSSIENYYEQYF. The DNA of the CDR3 is TGTGCCAGCAGCTCCTCCATAGAGAACTACTACGAGCAGTACTTC.

The chain links TRBV6-5 to TRBJ1-2, with D perhaps TRBD1 (5 bases). The CDR3 loop spans 12 amino acids. Germline assignment: CDR1 MNHEY and CDR2 SVGAGI. Trimming pared 0 bases from V and 8 bases from J, leaving 7 bases between. CDR3 nucleotides: TGTGCCAGCAGTTACTCGGGGCACGGCTACACCTTC. Translating it yields CASSYSGHGYTF.

This clone showed up just a few times. The CDR3 nucleotides are TGTGCCAGCAGCTCCGGGGGACAGTCGGGAGCTTTCTTT. It specifies CASSSGGQSGAFF. J is TRBJ1-1 and V is TRBV9; 7 nucleotides match TRBD1. The V gene's germline CDR1 is SGDLS and CDR2 YYNGEE. The trim removed 4 bases at V and 10 bases at J, leaving 10 bases unmatched. The CDR3 is 13 amino acids.

This rearrangement joins TRBV13 to TRBJ1-1, with 8 bases identical to TRBD1. The germline V gene encodes CDR1 PRHDT and CDR2 FYEKMQ (reference sequence). The CDR3 loop spans 18 amino acids. V was clipped by 3 bases and J by 0 bases; unmatched bases: 12. The DNA for the CDR3 is TGTGCCAGCAGCTTTTTACAGGGGGAAACCGGCATGAACACTGAAGCTTTCTTT. It codes for CASSFLQGETGMNTEAFF.

As for this clone: Compared with germline, one end of the junction differs, possibly owing to a read error. This chain uses TRBV29-1 with TRBJ2-7; possible D gene TRBD2, 6 bases. The CDR3 totals 13 residues. Per the germline V gene, CDR1 is SQVTM and CDR2 is ANQGSEA. DNA for the CDR3: TGCAGCGCTGAAGGCGGGGATCCCTACGAGCAGTACTTC. It codes for CSAEGGDPYEQYF.

The chain combines TRBV2 with TRBJ2-3; 8 nucleotides match TRBD1. After removal of 3 bases from V and 3 bases from J, the junction contained 5 bases not matched to a gene. Per the germline V gene, CDR1 is SNHLY and CDR2 is FYNNEI. This CDR3 has 15 amino acids. Written as DNA, the CDR3 is TGTGCCAGCAGTGACATGGGACAGGTGACAGATACGCAGTATTTT. Protein product: CASSDMGQVTDTQYF.

The chain carries TRBV30 and TRBJ2-3; a possible D gene is TRBD2 (6 bases). V shed 2 bases and J shed 3 bases, with 15 bases lying between them. The CDR3 is 15 residues long. From germline, CDR1 is GTSNPN and CDR2 SVGIG (reference sequence). The DNA for the CDR3 is TGTGCCTGGAGTATCACGGGAGAACGAACAGATACGCAGTATTTT. Its translation is CAWSITGERTDTQYF.

This clone was detected once. This chain joins TRBV18 and TRBJ1-2, with D tentatively TRBD1 (5 bases). The length of the CDR3 is 11 residues. Germline V lookup: CDR1 KGHSH, CDR2 LQKENI. V was trimmed by 4 bases and J by 12 bases, leaving 12 bases between them. In nucleotides, the CDR3 is TGTGCCAGCTCACTCGGGGCGGGGAACACCTTC. Its translation is CASSLGAGNTF.

In the case of this clone: At one of its ends the junction is not consistent with the germline gene, which may arise from a read error. The CDR3 DNA reads TGTGCTAGCAGCTTAAGACTAGCGGGGGTCGTTGAGCAGTTCTTC. Translation gives CASSLRLAGVVEQFF. V usage is TRBV7-7 and J usage is TRBJ2-1; TRBD2 matches 12 bases. The CDR3 loop spans 15 amino acids. CDR1 and CDR2 from the germline V gene are SSHAT and FNYEAQ (reference sequence).

The chain links TRBV5-6 to TRBJ2-7, with D perhaps matching TRBD2 (6 bases). V lost 4 bases and J lost 4, with 18 bases in between. This CDR3 region has 15 residues. CDR1 is SGHDT and CDR2 is YYEEEE in the germline V gene. The CDR3 nucleotides are TGTGCCAGCAGCGGGAGGACCTCCAACCTTTACGAGCAGTACTTC. It translates to CASSGRTSNLYEQYF.

This clone was observed a few times. This chain links TRBV16 with TRBJ1-5; D may be TRBD1 (5 bases). CDR3 length: 15 residues. CDR1 and CDR2 from the germline V gene are KGHSY and FQNENV. Trimming stripped 5 bases from V and 4 bases from J, with 15 bases between. DNA for the CDR3: TGTGCCAGCAGCAGGTTGGGGGAGGGAAATCAGCCCCAGCATTTT. Its translation: CASSRLGEGNQPQHF.

V usage is TRBV6-4 and J usage is TRBJ2-1; 11 bases match TRBD2. J lost 6 bases, V lost 4 bases, and 2 bases had no gene match. The length of the CDR3 is 14 residues. Germline CDR1 reads MRHNA; CDR2 reads SNTAGT. The CDR3 here is CASSVTSGGNEQFF. In nucleotides, the CDR3 is TGTGCCAGCAGTGTAACTAGCGGGGGCAATGAGCAGTTCTTC.